These 15 T cell receptor beta chains were all obtained from the same sample, sequenced in a study of early T cells in non-severe SARS-CoV-2 infection. TCRdb re-called the 5' RACE reads with MiXCR, one entry per CDR3 protein. Of tens of thousands of distinct CDR3 sequences in the sample, around 9.3% are singletons; the top ten hold under 6%. The material sequenced was whole blood. The receptors were gathered from an adult who was a healthcare worker with PCR-confirmed SARS-CoV-2 infection or an uninfected control (not recorded which).

This clonotype was found many times. This chain joins TRBV7-2 and TRBJ1-6, with 9 positions matching TRBD1. Germline trimming cut 4 bases from V and 7 bases from J; bases unmatched to any gene: 5. Germline assignment: CDR1 SGHTA and CDR2 FQGNSA. The CDR3 totals 15 residues. CDR3 region: CASSSQGAGNSPLHF. The CDR3 nucleotides are TGTGCCAGCAGCTCACAGGGGGCAGGGAATTCACCCCTCCACTTT.

This clonotype was seen at least ten times. The gene calls are TRBV3-1 and TRBJ2-3; 7 bases line up with TRBD2. Germline V gene data show CDR1 as LGHDT and CDR2 as YNNKEL (reference sequence). The CDR3 has 18 residues. V trimming: 1 base; J trimming: 3 bases; junction bases outside the gene matches: 13. CDR3 in DNA: TGTGCCAGCAGCCAAGGCTTCAAAGGGAGGGGCAAGACAGATACGCAGTATTTT. Protein sequence: CASSQGFKGRGKTDTQYF.

V is TRBV12-3 or TRBV12-4 and J is TRBJ1-1; D gene ambiguous. CDR3 size: 14 residues. V was pared by 6 bases and J by 3 bases, with 14 bases between. The CDR3 nucleotides are TGTGCCAGCAGCCCCAAGGGAAGGGACACTGAAGCTTTCTTT. Its translation is CASSPKGRDTEAFF.

This clonotype has a count of ten or more. CDR3 loop: CASSIDLTGLRANQPQHF. CDR3 nucleotides: TGTGCCAGTAGTATCGATTTGACAGGGCTACGGGCCAATCAGCCCCAGCATTTT. V gene TRBV19 combines with J gene TRBJ1-5, with 7 positions matching TRBD1. The CDR3 runs 18 residues. The V gene end was trimmed by 3 bases and the J gene end by 3 bases; junction bases not matched to a gene: 14. Germline V lookup: CDR1 LNHDA, CDR2 SQIVND (reference sequence).

This clonotype has a handful of counts. The genes are TRBV29-1 and TRBJ2-7; 12 bases fit TRBD2. J lost 3 bases, V lost 7 bases, and 4 bases had no gene match. This CDR3 spans 13 amino acids. Per the germline V gene, CDR1 is SQVTM and CDR2 is ANQGSEA. The CDR3 region is CSARLAGDYEQYF. As DNA, the CDR3 is TGCAGCGCCAGACTAGCGGGGGACTACGAGCAGTACTTC.

This clonotype was counted a single time. This chain connects TRBV30 to TRBJ1-3, with D hard to call. Trimming took off 0 bases at V and 2 bases at J, with 5 bases between the two ends. The CDR3 length is 13 residues. CDR1 and CDR2 (germline): GTSNPN, SVGIG (reference sequence). The CDR3 DNA reads as TGTGCCTGGAGTGTAGGGCCTGGAAACACCATATATTTT. Translation: CAWSVGPGNTIYF.

The chain couples TRBV6-2 or TRBV6-3 to TRBJ1-2; TRBD1 matches at 7 bases. Germline V gene data show CDR1 as MNHEY and CDR2 as SVGEGT. After removal of 2 bases from V and 2 bases from J, the junction contained 11 bases not matched to a gene. The CDR3 is 17 residues long. This CDR3 reads CASSYKSGQASNYGYTF. The CDR3 DNA sequence: TGTGCCAGCAGTTACAAGTCCGGACAGGCGTCGAACTATGGCTACACCTTC.

This clonotype showed up many times. The genes are TRBV14 and TRBJ2-7; TRBD2 matches at 11 bases. This CDR3 region has 15 residues. The ends lost 4 bases at V and 3 bases at J; junction bases unmatched: 5. Per germline, CDR1 SGHDN and CDR2 FVKESK. CDR3 nucleotides: TGTGCCAGCAGCCCGAGACTAGCGGGGCACTACGAGCAGTACTTC. Translated, it gives CASSPRLAGHYEQYF.

Concerning this clonotype itself: A much larger clonotype is one base distant, so this may be a read error. The V gene is TRBV29-1, the J gene TRBJ1-1; D possibly corresponds to TRBD1 (5 bases). The ends were cut back, 5 bases at V and 5 bases at J, with 15 bases in the middle. CDR3 length: 13 amino acids. Germline-derived CDR1 and CDR2 are SQVTM and ANQGSEA. CDR3 bases: TGCAGCGTTTCCGACAGTGGGCGGACTGAAGCTTTCTTT. It codes for CSVSDSGRTEAFF.

Many counts were recorded for this clonotype. The chain recombines TRBV6-6 with TRBJ1-4, with TRBD1 matching 9 bases. This CDR3 is built from 16 residues. The junction had 6 bases not matched to a gene; V was cut back by 5 bases and J by 2 bases. Looked up from germline, CDR1 is MNHNY and CDR2 is SVGAGI (reference sequence). The CDR3 loop is CASSPGTGWTNEKLFF. The DNA of the CDR3 is TGTGCCAGCAGTCCCGGGACAGGGTGGACTAATGAAAAACTGTTTTTT.

This clonotype has a count of ten or more. The V gene is TRBV7-9, the J gene TRBJ1-1; D is uncertain. CDR1 and CDR2 from the germline V gene are SEHNR and FQNEAQ (reference sequence). CDR3 size: 13 residues. Trimming took 2 bases from V and 1 from J, leaving 5 bases between them. The CDR3 is CASSLTENTEAFF. The CDR3 DNA sequence: TGTGCCAGCAGCTTAACTGAGAACACTGAAGCTTTCTTT.

This clonotype was observed a handful of times. This chain joins TRBV12-5 and TRBJ2-1, with unresolved D. Germline assignment: CDR1 LGHNT and CDR2 FRNRAP. The V end was cut by 2 bases, the J end by 8 bases, with 10 bases between. CDR3 size: 13 residues. The CDR3 DNA is TGTGCTAGTGGTTTGACAAGCCGCGATGAGCAGTTCTTC. This translates into CASGLTSRDEQFF.

The rearrangement joins TRBV7-9 to TRBJ2-3, with D perhaps matching TRBD2 (7 bases). The length of the CDR3 is 16 residues. Germline CDR1 and CDR2: SEHNR and FQNEAQ (reference sequence). V lost 5 bases, J lost 2 bases, and 17 bases lay in between. The CDR3 spells CASSPGEGPVTDTQYF. In nucleotides, the CDR3 is TGTGCCAGCAGCCCAGGGGAGGGGCCGGTCACAGATACGCAGTATTTT.

The J gene is TRBJ1-2, the V gene TRBV7-9; the D is unclear. Trimming left V 2 bases short and J 4 bases short, with 5 bases between. Germline CDR1 is SEHNR and CDR2 is FQNEAQ (reference sequence). The CDR3 runs to 12 residues. In DNA form, the CDR3 reads TGTGCCAGCAGCTTAAGCGGCTATGGCTACACCTTC. Translating it yields CASSLSGYGYTF.

This clonotype was observed many times. J is TRBJ2-3 and V is TRBV7-3; 12 positions match TRBD2. CDR1 and CDR2 from the germline V gene are SGHTA and FQGTGA. The CDR3 is 16 residues long. Losses at the gene ends were 4 bases for V and 6 bases for J; bases not matched to a gene: 8. The CDR3 reads CASSSFATSGSDTQYF. The CDR3 DNA sequence: TGTGCCAGCAGCTCCTTCGCGACTAGCGGGAGTGATACGCAGTATTTT.